This TCR beta chain originates from a study of Ad26.COV2.S vaccination and SARS-CoV-2 variants. The study, taken as a whole, reports: Post-vaccination breadth of spike-specific CD8+ and CD4+ T cell responses was reportedly substantial.

Assay: immunoSEQ multiplex PCR; the TCRdb copy retains only in-frame clones and omits some. The sample lists roughly 460,000 clones; roughly nine tenths were seen once. For this clone: Antigen: not known.

With 4 bases clipped from V and 6 bases from J, the junction kept 6 bases outside the gene matches. CDR3 length equals 16 residues. Germline loops: CDR1 LNHDA, CDR2 SQIVND (reference sequence). Indicated treatment: 15 to 20 received Ad26.COV2.S at low or high dose, single or two shots; 5 received placebo; per-sample allocation not given. Day 63 after the first injection of vaccine or placebo was the sampling time. An adult of 18-55 years in Boston served as donor. An Ad26 vector expressing Wuhan-strain SARS-CoV-2 spike served as the vaccine. Material: peripheral blood, obtained in a trial of Ad26.COV2.S vaccine versus placebo. This TCR was recovered from a person aged 18 to 59 who received the Ad26.COV2.S COVID-19 vaccine or a placebo. The chain carries TRBV19 and TRBJ2-2, with 12 bases aligning to TRBD2. In nucleotides, the CDR3 is TGTGCCAGTAGTAGGCAACTAGCGGGAGGTCCCGGGGAGCTGTTTTTT. Protein: CASSRQLAGGPGELFF.